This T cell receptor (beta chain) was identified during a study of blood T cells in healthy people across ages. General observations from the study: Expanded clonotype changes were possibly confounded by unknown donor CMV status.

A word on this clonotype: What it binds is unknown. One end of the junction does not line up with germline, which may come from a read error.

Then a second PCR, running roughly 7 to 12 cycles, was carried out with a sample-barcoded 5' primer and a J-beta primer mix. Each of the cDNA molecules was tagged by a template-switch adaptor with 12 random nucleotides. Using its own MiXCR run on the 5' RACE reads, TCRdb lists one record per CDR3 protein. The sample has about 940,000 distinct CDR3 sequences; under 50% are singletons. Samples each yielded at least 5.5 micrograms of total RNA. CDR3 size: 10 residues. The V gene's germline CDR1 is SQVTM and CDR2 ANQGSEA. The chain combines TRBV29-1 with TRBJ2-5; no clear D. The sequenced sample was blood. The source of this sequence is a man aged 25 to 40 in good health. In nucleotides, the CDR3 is TGCGGCGTTGCTGACGAGACCCAGTACTTC. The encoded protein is CGVADETQYF.